Below, 28 T cell receptor beta chains from the same sample are listed, as sequenced in a study of Graves' ophthalmopathy and Graves' hyperthyroidism. RNA transcripts served as template for amplifying TCR beta CDR3 sequences. Investigators did first-round RT-PCR with HTBI primers, then second-round multiplex PCR. TCRdb processed the multiplex PCR reads anew with MiXCR; each CDR3 protein has one entry. Among about 640,000 distinct CDR3 sequences, about two fifths were seen once, and the ten largest hold 2.5% to 3.5%. Material for sequencing was peripheral blood. All receptors come from an adult man with Graves' ophthalmopathy.

This clonotype was seen many times. V and J are TRBV9 and TRBJ1-1; D call uncertain. Trimming removed 0 bases at V and 7 bases at J, with 13 bases between. The germline V gene has CDR1 SGDLS and CDR2 YYNGEE. There are 14 residues in the CDR3. The CDR3 spells CASSVGPANGEAFF. In DNA, the CDR3 is TGTGCCAGCAGCGTAGGGCCAGCCAACGGTGAAGCTTTCTTT. The full variable domain, with the rest looked up from reference TRBV9 and TRBJ1-1, is DSGVTQTPKHLITATGQRVTLRCSPRSGDLSVYWYQQSLDQGLQFLIQYYNGEERAKGNILERFSAQQFPDLHSELNLSSLELGDSALYFCASSVGPANGEAFFGQGTRLTVV.

At least ten counts were recorded for this clonotype. This rearrangement joins TRBV29-1 to TRBJ2-7, with 7 bases fitting TRBD1. This CDR3 has 13 amino acids. Germline CDR1 and CDR2: SQVTM and ANQGSEA. The V segment lost 7 bases and the J segment 2 bases; nucleotides outside the gene matches: 8. CDR3 amino acids: CSAEGAGAYEQYF. For the CDR3, the DNA is TGCAGCGCCGAGGGGGCAGGAGCCTACGAGCAGTACTTC.

The chain employs TRBV25-1 and TRBJ1-4; 10 bases line up with TRBD1. This CDR3 comprises 16 residues. Germline lookup yields CDR1 MGHDK and CDR2 SYGVNS. With 5 bases clipped from V and 6 bases from J, the junction kept 9 bases outside the gene matches. The CDR3 reads CASSSYRDRGHEKLFF. The CDR3 nucleotides read TGTGCCAGCAGTTCCTACCGGGACAGGGGTCATGAAAAACTGTTTTTT.

At least ten counts were recorded for this clonotype. The chain couples TRBV20-1 to TRBJ2-5; D possibly uses TRBD1 or TRBD2 (5 bases each). This CDR3 has 13 residues. V lost 3 bases, J lost 5 bases, and 13 bases lay in between. Germline CDR1 DFQATT, CDR2 SNEGSKA (reference sequence). The CDR3 bases are TGCAGTGCTAGTGAGCAGGGACCCGAGACCCAGTACTTC. Translating gives CSASEQGPETQYF.

This clonotype occurred many times. The chain is built from TRBV15 and TRBJ2-7, with TRBD2 matching over 7 bases. Germline lookup yields CDR1 LNHNV and CDR2 YYDKDF (reference sequence). V lost 0 bases, J lost 3 bases, and 5 bases stayed unmatched. The CDR3 contains 15 residues. Here the CDR3 reads CATSRELAEGYEQYF. CDR3 coding DNA: TGTGCCACCAGCAGAGAGCTAGCGGAAGGCTACGAGCAGTACTTC. The full variable domain, in which reference TRBV15 and TRBJ2-7 provide the parts outside the CDR3, is DAMVIQNPRYQVTQFGKPVTLSCSQTLNHNVMYWYQQKSSQAPKLLFHYYDKDFNNEADTPDNFQSRRPNTSFCFLDIRSPGLGDTAMYLCATSRELAEGYEQYFGPGTRLTVT.

This clonotype appeared many times. The chain has TRBV2 and TRBJ1-6; unclear D gene. CDR3 size: 16 residues. CDR1 and CDR2 from the germline V gene are SNHLY and FYNNEI. V shed 0 bases and J shed 4 bases, with 10 bases lying between them. CDR3 nucleotides: TGTGCCAGCAGTGAAGCGGAGGCAGCTTATAATTCACCCCTCCACTTT. This translates into CASSEAEAAYNSPLHF.

As regards this clonotype: At one boundary the junction diverges from the germline segment, which might be a read error. V gene TRBV5-1 combines with J gene TRBJ1-1; TRBD1 aligns across 9 bases. Per germline, CDR1 SGHRS and CDR2 YFSETQ. The CDR3 length is 16 residues. The CDR3 nucleotides are TGCGCCAGCAGCTCAATGGGACAGGGCGGGAACACTGAAGCTCTCTTT. Translating gives CASSSMGQGGNTEALF.

Only one count was recorded for this clonotype. One junction end does not reproduce the germline sequence, and a read error may be involved. This chain connects TRBV7-6 to TRBJ1-1, with TRBD1 identical over 10 bases. The germline V gene has CDR1 SGHVS and CDR2 FNYEAQ. The CDR3 is 15 residues long. CDR3 residues: CASSLDRGQSTEAFF. The CDR3 nucleotides are TGTGCCAGCAGTTTAGACAGGGGGCAAAGCACTGAAGCTTTCTTT.

A word on this clonotype: The junction does not match germline at one end; this may be a read error. The gene calls are TRBV10-2 and TRBJ2-7, with TRBD1 matching 8 bases. Germline V gene sequence: CDR1 WSHSY, CDR2 SAAADI. This CDR3 comprises 12 residues. CDR3 region: CAISPTGDEQYF. The CDR3, as DNA: TGCGCCATCAGTCCGACAGGGGACGAGCAGTACTTC.

In regard to this clonotype: Germline is not matched at one junction end, which may reflect a read error. The V gene is TRBV7-8, the J gene TRBJ2-5, with 11 bases that match TRBD2. CDR3 length: 18 amino acids. The V gene's germline CDR1 is SGHVS and CDR2 FQNEAQ. The CDR3 loop is CASSPQALAGGLEETQYF. In DNA form, the CDR3 reads TGCGCCAGCAGCCCTCAGGCGCTAGCGGGGGGCCTAGAAGAGACCCAGTACTTC.

For this clonotype: A read error may explain this, as a much larger clone is one base away. The rearrangement joins TRBV10-3 to TRBJ1-1, with D hard to call. Germline CDR1 is ENHRY and CDR2 is SYGVKD. This CDR3 has 15 amino acids. Trimming took off 2 bases at V and 7 bases at J, with 17 bases between the two ends. The CDR3, as DNA: TGTGCCATCAGTGAGCATTCAGAGGACGGCATTGAAGCTTTCTTT. It translates to CAISEHSEDGIEAFF.

This sequence joins TRBV7-2 and TRBJ1-1; TRBD1 might be the D (5 bases). Germline V gene lookup returns CDR1 SGHTA and CDR2 FQGNSA. Trimming took 4 bases from V and 8 from J, leaving 14 bases between them. The CDR3 contains 13 residues. In DNA form, the CDR3 reads TGTGCCAGCAGCTCACCGATGGGGGAGGAAGCTTTCTTT. It codes for CASSSPMGEEAFF.

This clonotype was detected a few times. CDR3: CASSYEVVTGKAFF. CDR3 nucleotides: TGTGCCAGCAGTTACGAGGTCGTCACAGGGAAAGCTTTCTTT. The V call is TRBV6-6, the J call TRBJ1-1; D may be TRBD1 (6 bases). Trimming pared 2 bases from V and 9 bases from J, leaving 16 bases between. CDR1 MNHNY and CDR2 SVGAGI come from the germline V gene (reference sequence). The CDR3 contains 14 residues.

V usage is TRBV9 and J usage is TRBJ2-2; D ambiguous. V was cut by 0 bases and J by 0 bases, with 6 bases left in between. This CDR3 has 15 residues. Germline V gene data show CDR1 as SGDLS and CDR2 as YYNGEE. CDR3 nucleotide sequence: TGTGCCAGCAGCGTAGGGCAAGCGAACACCGGGGAGCTGTTTTTT. This gives the protein CASSVGQANTGELFF.

V usage is TRBV20-1 and J usage is TRBJ2-7, with D uncertain. The germline gives CDR1 DFQATT, CDR2 SNEGSKA (reference sequence). With 0 bases removed from V and 6 bases from J, the gap between germline ends came to 15 bases. This CDR3 has 14 residues. The CDR3 nucleotides read TGCAGTGCTAGAGATCCAGGAATAACAGCCGAGCAGTACTTC. It translates to CSARDPGITAEQYF.

Points on this clonotype: Since a much larger clone is just one base distant, this may be a read error. This sequence joins TRBV5-1 and TRBJ1-5; D remains unclear. Germline V gene data show CDR1 as SGHRS and CDR2 as YFSETQ. The CDR3 is 14 residues long. The CDR3 DNA reads TGTGCCAGGAGCTCCCCCTGGGGCAATCAGCCCCAGCATTTT. Protein: CARSSPWGNQPQHF.

This clonotype appeared a few times. The V gene is TRBV12-3 or TRBV12-4, the J gene TRBJ2-2; D is unresolved. The CDR3 contains 13 residues. With 6 bases removed from V and 5 bases from J, the gap between germline ends came to 10 bases. CDR3 protein: CASSLLLTGELFF. CDR3 bases: TGTGCCAGCAGCCTGCTTTTGACCGGGGAGCTGTTTTTT.

Concerning this clonotype: It may be a read error: a sequence one base away is much more abundant. The V gene is TRBV20-1, the J gene TRBJ1-1; D gene unclear. CDR3 length equals 12 residues. CDR1 is DFQATT and CDR2 is SNEGSKA in the germline V gene (reference sequence). In nucleotides, the CDR3 is TGCAGTGCTAGTAACGGGAACACTGGAGCTTTCTTT. Protein: CSASNGNTGAFF.

The chain employs TRBV29-1 and TRBJ2-5, with 15 nucleotides matching TRBD2. The CDR3 runs 16 residues. J lost 1 base, V lost 8 bases, and 8 bases had no gene match. Germline lookup yields CDR1 SQVTM and CDR2 ANQGSEA. The CDR3 DNA reads as TGCAGCCCGCGGACTAGCGGGAGGGCCGTCCAAGAGACCCAGTACTTC. Its protein is CSPRTSGRAVQETQYF.

This clonotype was observed a handful of times. The chain combines TRBV7-9 with TRBJ1-2; D not resolved. Trimming took 5 bases from V and 5 from J, leaving 15 bases between them. CDR1 is SEHNR, CDR2 FQNEAQ, per germline (reference sequence). The CDR3 is made up of 14 amino acids. The CDR3 is CASSQDWGGYGYTF. The CDR3 DNA reads TGTGCCAGCAGCCAAGATTGGGGTGGATATGGCTACACCTTC.

Remarks on this clonotype: At one boundary the junction diverges from the germline segment, which might be a read error. The genes are TRBV10-3 and TRBJ2-7; D possibly matches TRBD1 or TRBD2 (5 bases each). The germline CDR1 and CDR2 sequences are ENHRY and SYGVKD. The CDR3 has 13 amino acids. CDR3 DNA: TGTGCCAGCAGTTCTGCCAGGGAGTACGAGCAGTACTTC. Its protein is CASSSAREYEQYF.

To note about this clonotype: At one boundary the junction diverges from the germline segment, which might be a read error. The CDR3 sequence: CASSYELFMTSGANVLTF. The CDR3 DNA reads TGTGCCAGCAGTTACGAACTTTTTATGACCTCTGGGGCCAACGTCCTGACTTTC. The V gene is TRBV10-3, the J gene TRBJ2-6; D ambiguous. The CDR3 consists of 18 residues. Germline CDR1 ENHRY, CDR2 SYGVKD.

The chain links TRBV12-3 or TRBV12-4 to TRBJ1-2; D gene uncertain. V lost 6 bases and J lost 7, with 12 bases in between. The length of the CDR3 is 12 residues. In DNA, the CDR3 is TGTGCCAGCAGAATTAATTCGGGTGGCTACACCTTC. This sequence encodes CASRINSGGYTF.

This clonotype was seen many times. The chain joins TRBV7-2 to TRBJ2-5; weak D call: TRBD1 (5 bases). The V and J ends lost 6 bases and 2 bases respectively, with 13 bases between them. CDR1 and CDR2 (germline): SGHTA, FQGNSA. The CDR3 extends over 14 amino acids. The CDR3: CASSKDRTQETQYF. CDR3 nucleotides: TGTGCCAGCAGTAAAGACAGAACTCAAGAGACCCAGTACTTC.

This clonotype came up once. The V gene is TRBV10-3, the J gene TRBJ1-2; TRBD1 aligns across 9 bases. V shed 2 bases and J 2 bases; nucleotides not matched to a gene: 3. This CDR3 region has 15 residues. Germline loops: CDR1 ENHRY, CDR2 SYGVKD. The CDR3 nucleotides are TGTGCCATCAGTGAGACAGGACAGGGGAACTATGGCTACACCTTC. It translates to CAISETGQGNYGYTF.

At least ten counts were recorded for this clonotype. This chain uses TRBV25-1 with TRBJ1-1; D perhaps matches TRBD1 (6 bases). In germline, CDR1 is MGHDK, CDR2 SYGVNS. V was shortened by 5 bases and J by 5 bases, with 18 bases between the two germline ends. This CDR3 region has 15 residues. The CDR3 sequence: CASSTPIQGLTEAFF. CDR3 nucleotides: TGTGCCAGCAGTACCCCAATACAGGGTCTTACTGAAGCTTTCTTT.

This clonotype was seen more than once but under ten times. The rearrangement uses TRBV13 and TRBJ2-2; maybe TRBD2 (5 bases). Germline values: CDR1 PRHDT, CDR2 FYEKMQ (reference sequence). The CDR3 has 16 residues. Trimming took 5 bases from V and 1 from J, leaving 14 bases between them. This CDR3 is CASSQVIGGNTGELFF. The CDR3 DNA is TGTGCCAGCAGCCAAGTCATTGGAGGGAACACCGGGGAGCTGTTTTTT. Full variable domain (remainder filled in from reference TRBV13 and TRBJ2-2): AAGVIQSPRHLIKEKRETATLKCYPIPRHDTVYWYQQGPGQDPQFLISFYEKMQSDKGSIPDRFSAQQFSDYHSELNMSSLELGDSALYFCASSQVIGGNTGELFFGEGSRLTVL.

The CDR3 DNA follows: TGCAGCCAAGATGCGGGGAGCGGCTACACCTTC. Protein sequence: CSQDAGSGYTF. The chain has TRBV29-1 and TRBJ1-2, with D uncertain. Trimming removed 8 bases at V and 8 bases at J, with 15 bases between. The germline V gene has CDR1 SQVTM and CDR2 ANQGSEA. This CDR3 contains 11 residues.